Below are 8 T cell receptor beta chains sequenced from a single sample in a study of cytomegalovirus exposure and HLA in healthy donors. The PCR used 60 Vbeta and 13 Jbeta primers. Produced via immunoSEQ multiplex PCR; TCRdb's table is partial and in-frame only. This table has 100,000 to 150,000 clones, more than 75% appearing once. Sequencing input: PBMCs. Receptors originate from an older woman in good health and CMV-seropositive.

The genes are TRBV10-3 and TRBJ2-1; no definite D call. This CDR3 is built from 15 residues. Germline CDR1 reads ENHRY; CDR2 reads SYGVKD. V lost 3 bases to trimming and J lost 8 bases, with 17 bases between them. The CDR3 bases are TGTGCCATCAGTGATTTCAGCGCGATGTACCATGAGCAGTTCTTC. It codes for CAISDFSAMYHEQFF.

As to this clone: This sample also contains other DNA sequences that code for the same CDR3. The chain employs TRBV7-2 and TRBJ1-1; D possibly corresponds to TRBD1 (5 bases). Trimming cost V 1 base and J 1 base, with 7 bases left between them. This CDR3 has 14 residues. Per the germline V gene, CDR1 is SGHTA and CDR2 is FQGNSA. CDR3 in DNA: TGTGCCAGCAGCTTAGGTAGGGGGAACACTGAAGCTTTCTTT. As protein: CASSLGRGNTEAFF.

The gene calls are TRBV27 and TRBJ1-2; D not certain. CDR1 is MNHEY and CDR2 is SMNVEV in the germline V gene (reference sequence). Trimming cost V 8 bases and J 5 bases, with 21 bases left between them. The CDR3 consists of 15 residues. CDR3 nucleotides: TGTGCCAGCCGATCTCCCACTTTGGTGCGGTATGGCTACACCTTC. Its translation: CASRSPTLVRYGYTF.

The table lists this clone with a few counts. The chain uses TRBV7-9 and TRBJ2-3, with 9 bases matching TRBD2. Trimming cost V 9 bases and J 4 bases; bases outside gene matches: 8. CDR3 length: 14 amino acids. The V gene's germline CDR1 is SEHNR and CDR2 FQNEAQ (reference sequence). The CDR3 is CARSRGGVSDTQYF. The CDR3, as DNA: TGTGCCAGAAGCCGCGGGGGGGTATCAGATACGCAGTATTTT.

The rearrangement joins TRBV7-2 to TRBJ2-7, with 7 bases identical to TRBD1. The CDR3 has 14 residues. Germline values: CDR1 SGHTA, CDR2 FQGNSA. The V and J ends lost 1 base and 3 bases, in that order; junction bases with no gene match: 3. CDR3 region: CASSLGGTDYEQYF. The CDR3 bases are TGTGCCAGCAGCTTAGGGGGGACAGACTACGAGCAGTACTTC.

V and J are TRBV5-1 and TRBJ2-7, with 11 bases that match TRBD2. The CDR3 has 16 amino acids. Trimming cost V 5 bases and J 2 bases; bases outside gene matches: 9. Germline assignment: CDR1 SGHRS and CDR2 YFSETQ. As DNA, the CDR3 is TGCGCCAGCAGACCCATTACTAGCGGGAGCGCCTACGAGCAGTACTTC. Protein sequence: CASRPITSGSAYEQYF.

The chain carries TRBV2 and TRBJ1-2; perhaps TRBD1 as D (6 bases). Per germline, CDR1 SNHLY and CDR2 FYNNEI. V lost 7 bases, J lost 6 bases, and 15 bases lay in between. This CDR3 contains 13 residues. The CDR3 is CASIMTGANGYTF. CDR3 in DNA: TGTGCCAGCATTATGACAGGAGCAAATGGCTACACCTTC.

The chain links TRBV7-9 to TRBJ2-7, with 9 nucleotides matching TRBD2. Germline CDR1 and CDR2: SEHNR and FQNEAQ (reference sequence). This CDR3 region has 17 residues. With V trimmed by 4 bases and J by 3 bases, 13 bases remained unmatched. This CDR3 reads CASSSTISTSGYYEQYF. CDR3 sequence (DNA): TGTGCCAGCAGCTCAACAATCTCGACTAGCGGCTACTACGAGCAGTACTTC.